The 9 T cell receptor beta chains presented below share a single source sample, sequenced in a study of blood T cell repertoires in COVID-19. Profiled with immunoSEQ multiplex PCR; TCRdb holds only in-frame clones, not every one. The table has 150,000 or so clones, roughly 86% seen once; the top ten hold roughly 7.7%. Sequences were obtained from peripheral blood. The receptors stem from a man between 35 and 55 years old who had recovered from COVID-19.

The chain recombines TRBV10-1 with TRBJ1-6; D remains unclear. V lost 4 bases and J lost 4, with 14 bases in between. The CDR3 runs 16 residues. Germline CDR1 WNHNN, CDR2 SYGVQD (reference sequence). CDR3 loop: CASSVWAAAYNSPLHF. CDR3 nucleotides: TGCGCCAGCAGTGTTTGGGCAGCAGCTTATAATTCACCCCTCCACTTT.

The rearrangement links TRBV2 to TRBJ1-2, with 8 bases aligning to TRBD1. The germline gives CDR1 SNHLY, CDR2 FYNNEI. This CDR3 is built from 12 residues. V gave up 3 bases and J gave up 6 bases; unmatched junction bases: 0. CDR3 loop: CASSETGDGYTF. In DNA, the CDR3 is TGTGCCAGCAGTGAGACAGGGGATGGCTACACCTTC.

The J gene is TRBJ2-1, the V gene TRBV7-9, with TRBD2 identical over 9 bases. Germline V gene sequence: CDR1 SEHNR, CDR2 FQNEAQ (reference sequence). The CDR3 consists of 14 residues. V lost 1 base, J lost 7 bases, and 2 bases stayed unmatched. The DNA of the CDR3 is TGTGCCAGCAGCTTAGGCGGGAGGGGTAATGAGCAGTTCTTC. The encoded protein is CASSLGGRGNEQFF.

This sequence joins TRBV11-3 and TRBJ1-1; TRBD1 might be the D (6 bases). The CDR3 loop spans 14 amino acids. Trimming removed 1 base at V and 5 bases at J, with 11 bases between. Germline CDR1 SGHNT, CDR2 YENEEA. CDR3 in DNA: TGTGCCAGCAGCTTAGTTCAGGGGCGGACTGAAGCTTTCTTT. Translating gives CASSLVQGRTEAFF.

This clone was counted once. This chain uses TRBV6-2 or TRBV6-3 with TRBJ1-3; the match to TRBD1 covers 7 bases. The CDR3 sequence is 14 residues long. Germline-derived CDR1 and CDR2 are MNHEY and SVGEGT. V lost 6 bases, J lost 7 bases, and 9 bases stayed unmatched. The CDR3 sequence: CASSRDRVVNTIYF. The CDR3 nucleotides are TGTGCCAGCAGCCGTGACAGGGTTGTCAACACCATATATTTT.

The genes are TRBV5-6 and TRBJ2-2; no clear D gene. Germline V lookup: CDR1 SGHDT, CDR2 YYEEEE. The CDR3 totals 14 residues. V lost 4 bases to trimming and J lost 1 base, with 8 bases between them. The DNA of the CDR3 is TGTGCCAGCAGCCCCGGTCAGAACACCGGGGAGCTGTTTTTT. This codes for CASSPGQNTGELFF.

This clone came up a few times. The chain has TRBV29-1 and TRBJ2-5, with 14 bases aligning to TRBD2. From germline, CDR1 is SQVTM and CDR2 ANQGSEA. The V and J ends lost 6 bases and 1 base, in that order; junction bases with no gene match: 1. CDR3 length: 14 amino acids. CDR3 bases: TGCAGCGTCGGACTAGCGGGGGGCCAAGAGACCCAGTACTTC. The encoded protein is CSVGLAGGQETQYF.

CDR3 nucleotide sequence: TGTGCCAGCAGCGTAGCTGGGCCGGCCGCCCCGCAGTATTTT. Residues: CASSVAGPAAPQYF. This chain links TRBV9 with TRBJ2-3; D is ambiguous. The V gene lost 0 bases and the J gene lost 10 bases, with 15 bases spanning the gap. The germline CDR1 and CDR2 sequences are SGDLS and YYNGEE. The CDR3 consists of 14 residues.

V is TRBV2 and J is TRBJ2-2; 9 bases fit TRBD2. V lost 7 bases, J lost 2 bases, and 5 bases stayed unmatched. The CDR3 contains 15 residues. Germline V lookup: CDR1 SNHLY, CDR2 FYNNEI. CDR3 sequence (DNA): TGTGCCAGCACCCGGACTAGCGCTAACACCGGGGAGCTGTTTTTT. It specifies CASTRTSANTGELFF.